This TCR beta chain was sequenced in a study of cytomegalovirus exposure and HLA in healthy donors. With regard to this clone: What it binds is unknown.

Findings and limits, study-wide: When the data were analyzed later, several of the most significant clusters appeared to be linked to common viral pathogens.

CDR1 and CDR2 from the germline V gene are LNHNV and YYDKDF (reference sequence). The CDR3 has 18 residues. PCR amplification relied on 60 Vbeta primers (plus 13 Jbeta primers). Method: immunoSEQ multiplex PCR; TCRdb's copy keeps in-frame clones and lacks some. The sample has around 140,000 clones, almost 85% seen once; the top ten hold around 10%. The chain carries TRBV15 and TRBJ2-5; TRBD2 is a possible D gene (5 bases). The DNA matches TRBJ2-7 better at its end, which makes the J call doubtful. The TCR comes from a woman aged 60-70 years in good health and CMV-seropositive. The sample consisted of PBMCs. CDR3 coding DNA: TGTGCCACCAGCAGAGATATCCCCCTGGGCGGGTGGTCCTACGAGCAGTACTTC. This translates into CATSRDIPLGGWSYEQYF.